The 29 T cell receptor beta chains listed next were all sequenced from one sample in a study of blood T cells in healthy people across ages. Sample-barcoded 5' priming and a J-beta primer mix drove a second PCR of roughly 6 to 12 cycles. TCRdb called the 5' RACE reads again in MiXCR, with one record for every CDR3 protein. The sample lists approximately 1.5 million distinct CDR3 sequences; less than 45% were seen once. Sequencing was performed on blood. These receptors were taken from a woman between 18 and 29 years old in good health.

There are a few counts of this clonotype. The V gene is TRBV15, the J gene TRBJ1-2, with D possibly TRBD1 on 5 matching bases. This CDR3 has 15 residues. The germline gives CDR1 LNHNV, CDR2 YYDKDF (reference sequence). Trimming pared 3 bases from V and 2 bases from J, leaving 13 bases between. The CDR3: CATSSRGGWNYGYTF. The DNA of the CDR3 is TGTGCCACCAGCAGTAGGGGAGGTTGGAACTATGGCTACACCTTC.

The genes are TRBV15 and TRBJ1-2; no clear D gene. V lost 3 bases and J 7 bases, leaving 18 bases between the germline ends. The length of the CDR3 is 15 residues. Germline values: CDR1 LNHNV, CDR2 YYDKDF (reference sequence). This chain's CDR3 is CATSSASEGYSGYTF. The CDR3 nucleotides read TGTGCCACCAGCAGCGCTTCGGAGGGATATTCTGGCTACACCTTC.

This sequence joins TRBV7-2 and TRBJ2-7; maybe TRBD2 (6 bases). Trimming stripped 1 base from V and 7 bases from J, with 20 bases between. The CDR3 loop spans 16 amino acids. The germline V gene encodes CDR1 SGHTA and CDR2 FQGNSA. The DNA of the CDR3 is TGTGCCAGCAGCTTAGATGGGACTCCGCGGACGGATGAGCAGTACTTC. Residues: CASSLDGTPRTDEQYF.

Only a few counts were recorded for this clonotype. Germline and junction disagree at one end, which may indicate a read error. The chain employs TRBV7-2 and TRBJ2-7; D remains unclear. The CDR3 has 15 amino acids. Germline V CDR1 and CDR2: SGHTA, FQGNSA. The CDR3 protein is CACSLSIDSGYEQYF. The CDR3 DNA is TGTGCCTGCAGCTTAAGTATTGATTCAGGCTACGAGCAGTACTTC. Full variable domain (rest looked up from reference TRBV7-2 and TRBJ2-7): GAGVSQSPSNKVTEKGKDVELRCDPISGHTALYWYRQSLGQGLEFLIYFQGNSAPDKSGLPSDRFSAERTGGSVSTLTIQRTQQEDSAVYLCACSLSIDSGYEQYFGPGTRLTVT.

Worth noting for this clonotype: A read error may produce the germline difference seen at one junction end. This chain links TRBV18 with TRBJ2-3, with TRBD2 as a possible D gene (6 bases). From germline, CDR1 is KGHSH and CDR2 LQKENI. The CDR3 runs to 14 residues. CDR3 nucleotide sequence: TGTGCCGGCTCAAGGGACTTATACACAGATACGCAGTATTTT. Translated: CAGSRDLYTDTQYF.

This clonotype was observed at least ten times. The V and J genes are TRBV20-1 and TRBJ1-3; no firm D call. The length of the CDR3 is 13 residues. V lost 0 bases, J lost 3 bases, and 6 bases lay in between. Germline V CDR1 and CDR2: DFQATT, SNEGSKA (reference sequence). The DNA of the CDR3 is TGCAGTGCTAGAGAGCTCAGTGGAAACACCATATATTTT. It is translated as CSARELSGNTIYF.

The V call is TRBV27, the J call TRBJ2-1, with 7 bases that match TRBD2. V shed 5 bases and J 10 bases; nucleotides not matched to a gene: 8. The CDR3 is 13 residues long. Germline CDR1 reads MNHEY; CDR2 reads SMNVEV (reference sequence). The CDR3 DNA reads TGTGCCAGCAGTGTGGGGGGGTCCTACGAGCAGTTCTTC. It codes for CASSVGGSYEQFF.

This sequence joins TRBV27 and TRBJ1-6; tentative D call: TRBD1 (5 bases). V was shortened by 2 bases and J by 9 bases, with 14 bases between the two germline ends. Germline lookup yields CDR1 MNHEY and CDR2 SMNVEV (reference sequence). This CDR3 has 15 residues. Here the CDR3 DNA reads TGTGCCAGCAGTTTACATGGACGGGGGTTTTCACCCCTCCACTTT. Amino acid sequence: CASSLHGRGFSPLHF.

The genes are TRBV7-9 and TRBJ2-1; TRBD2 is a possible D gene (7 bases). Germline V gene data show CDR1 as SEHNR and CDR2 as FQNEAQ (reference sequence). CDR3 length: 16 amino acids. Trimming removed 8 bases at V and 0 bases at J, with 17 bases between. In DNA form, the CDR3 reads TGTGCCAGCGGAGAGCTAGCGGACAGCTCCTACAATGAGCAGTTCTTC. Its protein product is CASGELADSSYNEQFF.

The chain is built from TRBV30 and TRBJ2-7, with D tentatively TRBD2 (5 bases). Germline V lookup: CDR1 GTSNPN, CDR2 SVGIG (reference sequence). Trimming took 4 bases from V and 8 from J, leaving 24 bases between them. The CDR3 is made up of 15 amino acids. The CDR3 DNA follows: TGTGCCTGGAACGTGGGAGCTGGCTCCTCGGCCAAGCAGTACTTC. Its protein product is CAWNVGAGSSAKQYF.

V usage is TRBV9 and J usage is TRBJ1-2, with TRBD1 identical over 11 bases. Germline CDR1 is SGDLS and CDR2 is YYNGEE. V trimming: 1 base; J trimming: 4 bases; junction bases outside the gene matches: 12. The CDR3 sequence is 18 residues long. The CDR3 sequence: CASSVSGDRGFTPYGYTF. CDR3 DNA: TGTGCCAGCAGCGTATCTGGGGACAGGGGGTTTACCCCCTATGGCTACACCTTC.

The chain employs TRBV7-2 and TRBJ1-4; D gene unclear. Deletions cut 7 bases from V and 5 bases from J, with 17 bases between. Germline CDR1 and CDR2: SGHTA and FQGNSA. This CDR3 is built from 15 residues. The CDR3 DNA is TGTGCCAGCAACCTGATCCTGGGCCCAAATGAAAAACTGTTTTTT. This sequence encodes CASNLILGPNEKLFF.

The CDR3: CAWSGLAEIYEQYF. In nucleotides, the CDR3 is TGTGCCTGGAGTGGACTAGCGGAAATCTACGAGCAGTACTTC. The genes are TRBV30 and TRBJ2-7; 9 positions agree with TRBD2. The germline V gene has CDR1 GTSNPN and CDR2 SVGIG (reference sequence). Trimming at V came to 1 base and at J to 3 bases, leaving 4 bases not matched to a gene. The CDR3 length is 14 residues.

Concerning this clonotype: This may be a read error: a much more frequent sequence differs by one nucleotide. The chain links TRBV27 to TRBJ2-5, with TRBD1 as a possible D gene (5 bases). The CDR3 has 13 amino acids. Germline CDR1 is MNHEY and CDR2 is SMNVEV (reference sequence). Trimming stripped 5 bases from V and 11 bases from J, with 18 bases between. This CDR3 is CASSARQYNEQYF. The CDR3 coding sequence is TGTGCCAGCAGTGCGAGACAGTACAATGAGCAGTACTTC.

The rearrangement joins TRBV20-1 to TRBJ2-3; 8 bases are a match to TRBD2. Germline CDR1 is DFQATT and CDR2 is SNEGSKA (reference sequence). The J segment lost 2 bases and the V segment lost 1 base, leaving 5 bases of the junction unmatched. There are 15 residues in the CDR3. The CDR3 sequence is CSARVGSGDTDTQYF. The CDR3 DNA follows: TGCAGTGCTAGAGTGGGTAGCGGGGACACAGATACGCAGTATTTT.

V usage is TRBV28 and J usage is TRBJ1-6; D perhaps matches TRBD1 (5 bases). Trimming shortened V by 8 bases and J by 10 bases, and 15 bases separated the two germline ends. The CDR3 has 13 residues. The V gene's germline CDR1 is MDHEN and CDR2 SYDVKM. The CDR3 sequence: CASGGGLGSPLHF. In DNA, the CDR3 is TGTGCCAGCGGCGGGGGGTTAGGATCACCCCTCCACTTT.

The genes are TRBV5-1 and TRBJ2-1, with D hard to call. Germline CDR1 and CDR2: SGHRS and YFSETQ. V was trimmed by 9 bases and J by 6 bases, leaving 10 bases between them. There are 11 residues in the CDR3. CDR3 nucleotide sequence: TGCGCCACCACTCTAGGCAATGAGCAGTTCTTC. It yields the protein CATTLGNEQFF.

The chain recombines TRBV7-9 with TRBJ1-1, with D unresolved. Germline assignment: CDR1 SEHNR and CDR2 FQNEAQ (reference sequence). V was clipped by 4 bases and J by 4 bases, with 7 bases between them. The CDR3 runs to 12 residues. As DNA, the CDR3 is TGTGCCAGCAGCTCGTATCCCACTGAAGCTTTCTTT. Protein: CASSSYPTEAFF.

This clonotype was counted only a few times. This sequence joins TRBV9 and TRBJ1-1; unclear D gene. Germline values: CDR1 SGDLS, CDR2 YYNGEE. Trimming pared 1 base from V and 2 bases from J, leaving 6 bases between. This CDR3 region has 13 residues. CDR3 in DNA: TGTGCCAGCAGCGTACTGATAAACACTGAAGCTTTCTTT. The encoded protein is CASSVLINTEAFF.

In the case of this clonotype: One end of the junction fails to match germline, which may point to a read error. V is TRBV5-6 and J is TRBJ2-5; no clear D gene. This CDR3 has 14 amino acids. CDR1 and CDR2 (germline): SGHDT, YYEEEE. As DNA, the CDR3 is TGTGCCAACAGCGTCCGACGGTACCAAGAGACCCAGTACTTC. Protein sequence: CANSVRRYQETQYF.

This rearrangement joins TRBV10-3 to TRBJ2-7; either TRBD1 or TRBD2 may supply D (5 bases each). The germline V gene has CDR1 ENHRY and CDR2 SYGVKD. The CDR3 is 14 amino acids. V was pared by 4 bases and J by 6 bases, with 16 bases between. CDR3 sequence: CAISGRDGSIEQYF. CDR3 DNA: TGTGCCATCAGTGGCCGGGACGGTAGCATCGAGCAGTACTTC.

This CDR3 is CSAIASTNTEAFF. In DNA form, the CDR3 reads TGCAGTGCTATAGCTAGCACGAACACTGAAGCTTTCTTT. The chain combines TRBV20-1 with TRBJ1-1; D gene unclear. With 4 bases removed from V and 1 base from J, the gap between germline ends came to 10 bases. Per germline, CDR1 DFQATT and CDR2 SNEGSKA (reference sequence). CDR3 length: 13 amino acids.

The chain is built from TRBV6-2 or TRBV6-3 and TRBJ2-3; 10 bases fit TRBD1. The V segment lost 6 bases and the J segment 4 bases; nucleotides outside the gene matches: 10. Germline CDR1 is MNHEY and CDR2 is SVGEGT. The CDR3 has 16 amino acids. CDR3 nucleotides: TGTGCCAGCAGCTTAAGAGGGACAGGGGTCTCAGATACGCAGTATTTT. Amino acid sequence: CASSLRGTGVSDTQYF.

The chain recombines TRBV7-2 with TRBJ2-4; D is perhaps TRBD1 or TRBD2 (5 bases each). The DNA matches TRBJ2-7 better at its end, which makes the J call doubtful. The CDR3 length is 15 residues. Looked up from germline, CDR1 is SGHTA and CDR2 is FQGNSA. The DNA for the CDR3 is TGTGCCAGCAGCTTAGCTAATGTTGCTGGGACCGAGCAGTACTTC. Residues: CASSLANVAGTEQYF.

This clonotype was picked up many times. CDR3 nucleotide sequence: TGTGCCAGCAGTCCCCTGGGACATACGCAGTATTTT. Translation: CASSPLGHTQYF. V is TRBV27 and J is TRBJ2-3; D is tentatively TRBD1 or TRBD2 (5 bases each). V lost 5 bases and J 7 bases, leaving 10 bases between the germline ends. This CDR3 contains 12 residues. CDR1 and CDR2 (germline): MNHEY, SMNVEV (reference sequence).

The chain is built from TRBV20-1 and TRBJ2-7, with D uncertain. The J call may not be correct, given that the DNA end is closer to TRBJ2-5. The CDR3 extends over 13 amino acids. CDR1 and CDR2 from the germline V gene are DFQATT and SNEGSKA (reference sequence). The CDR3 spells CSASRRLGETQYF. The CDR3 bases are TGCAGTGCTAGTAGACGGTTGGGAGAGACCCAGTACTTC.

V gene TRBV29-1 combines with J gene TRBJ1-4, with 7 nucleotides matching TRBD1. Germline values: CDR1 SQVTM, CDR2 ANQGSEA. After removal of 4 bases from V and 3 bases from J, the junction contained 5 bases not matched to a gene. This CDR3 has 14 residues. CDR3 amino acids: CSVARDSANEKLFF. DNA of the CDR3: TGCAGCGTTGCCCGGGACAGCGCTAATGAAAAACTGTTTTTT.

The sample holds a few counts of this clonotype. CDR3 sequence: CASSYTSGNNEQFF. The CDR3 coding sequence is TGTGCCAGCAGTTATACTAGCGGAAACAATGAGCAGTTCTTC. The V and J genes are TRBV6-2 or TRBV6-3 and TRBJ2-1; 8 positions match TRBD2. Per germline, CDR1 MNHEY and CDR2 SVGEGT. The V gene end was trimmed by 3 bases and the J gene end by 5 bases; junction bases not matched to a gene: 3. This CDR3 is 14 amino acids long.

The rearrangement uses TRBV4-3 and TRBJ1-6; 7 bases are shared with TRBD1. This CDR3 is built from 16 residues. The trim removed 0 bases at V and 9 bases at J, leaving 8 bases unmatched. Germline loops: CDR1 LGHNA, CDR2 YSLEER. The chain's CDR3 is CASSQDHRGPVSPLHF. The CDR3 DNA sequence: TGCGCCAGCAGCCAAGATCATAGGGGGCCGGTTTCACCCCTCCACTTT.